This T cell receptor (beta chain) emerged from a study of CD8 T cells in ankylosing spondylitis. TCRdb recomputed calls from the 5' RACE reads with MiXCR, one row per CDR3 protein. The sample has around 300,000 distinct CDR3 sequences, around 10% seen once. Worth noting for this clonotype: Its target is unknown.

Study-wide results and caveats: The study identified a TCR beta motif of several highly homologous variants that appeared characteristic of ankylosing spondylitis blood. The clones that were linked to disease were reported to be significantly enriched in matched synovial fluid samples from ankylosing spondylitis patients.

Germline V lookup: CDR1 MDHEN, CDR2 SYDVKM. V lost 0 bases, J lost 0 bases, and 6 bases lay in between. The CDR3 has 16 residues. The receptor was isolated from a female donor with ankylosing spondylitis or in good health (not recorded which). The J gene is TRBJ2-6, the V gene TRBV28; the D gene is possibly TRBD2 (6 bases). The specimen was blood, either unsorted or a sorted T cell fraction (not recorded which). CDR3 DNA: TGTGCCAGCAGTTTATGGGGGGGCTCTGGGGCCAACGTCCTGACTTTC. This translates into CASSLWGGSGANVLTF.